Each of the 32 T cell receptor beta chains below was sequenced from the same sample in a study of glioma-infiltrating T cells after dendritic cell vaccination. Clones were sequenced by immunoSEQ multiplex PCR, and TCRdb holds only the in-frame ones, with some missing. The repertoire holds 71,000 or so clones, with about four fifths as singletons. This specimen consisted of blood, obtained before dendritic cell vaccination. These receptors came from a human donor with glioblastoma.

J is TRBJ1-1 and V is TRBV19; D call uncertain. Germline CDR1 is LNHDA and CDR2 is SQIVND (reference sequence). The CDR3 is 13 residues long. V lost 5 bases to trimming and J lost 7 bases, with 14 bases between them. The CDR3 nucleotides read TGTGCCAGTAGTCTCCTCCGAGGGAGTGAAGCTTTCTTT. This encodes CASSLLRGSEAFF.

CDR3 residues: CASSFGTGSYYTF. The CDR3 region has the DNA TGTGCCAGCAGTTTCGGGACAGGATCTTACTACACCTTC. This chain uses TRBV6-5 with TRBJ1-2, with 8 bases lining up with TRBD1. Germline CDR1 reads MNHEY; CDR2 reads SVGAGI. The CDR3 loop spans 13 amino acids. Trimming cost V 4 bases and J 10 bases; bases outside gene matches: 8.

The rearrangement links TRBV11-2 to TRBJ2-7; maybe TRBD2 (6 bases). The CDR3 covers 15 residues. The germline V gene has CDR1 SGHAT and CDR2 FQNNGV. Trimming stripped 1 base from V and 6 bases from J, with 16 bases between. The CDR3 coding sequence is TGTGCCAGCAGCTTAGGGATTGGAGGGACTGGCGAGCAGTACTTC. This translates into CASSLGIGGTGEQYF.

The gene calls are TRBV27 and TRBJ2-3; D not resolved. Trimming stripped 5 bases from V and 7 bases from J, with 16 bases between. CDR3 size: 14 residues. The germline V gene encodes CDR1 MNHEY and CDR2 SMNVEV (reference sequence). This CDR3 is CASSQRLRWNTQYF. CDR3 bases: TGTGCCAGCAGTCAGCGACTCAGATGGAATACGCAGTATTTT.

V gene TRBV6-6 combines with J gene TRBJ1-2, with TRBD1 as a possible D gene (5 bases). Germline-derived CDR1 and CDR2 are MNHNY and SVGAGI (reference sequence). The CDR3 is made up of 12 amino acids. V shed 6 bases and J shed 8 bases, with 13 bases lying between them. CDR3 nucleotide sequence: TGTGCCAGCAGATTTCAGGGATGGGGCTACACCTTC. Amino acids: CASRFQGWGYTF.

The CDR3 bases are TGTGCCAGCAGTGAGGGGACTAGCGTCGGTGAGCAGTTCTTC. It encodes CASSEGTSVGEQFF. The chain has TRBV6-4 and TRBJ2-1; 10 bases align to TRBD2. The CDR3 length is 14 residues. Looked up from germline, CDR1 is MRHNA and CDR2 is SNTAGT. J was trimmed by 9 bases and V by 3 bases; bases with no gene match: 5.

This rearrangement joins TRBV5-5 to TRBJ1-2; possible D gene TRBD1, 6 bases. Germline V gene data show CDR1 as SGHKS and CDR2 as YYEKEE (reference sequence). Trimming cost V 4 bases and J 7 bases, with 23 bases left between them. The CDR3 totals 16 residues. The CDR3 region has the DNA TGTGCCAGCAGCCCGATAAGCCCAGGGGTGGCCATTGGCTACACCTTC. Translated, it gives CASSPISPGVAIGYTF. Based on the CDR3 plus reference TRBV5-5 and TRBJ1-2, the full variable domain is DAGVTQSPTHLIKTRGQQVTLRCSPISGHKSVSWYQQVLGQGPQFIFQYYEKEERGRGNFPDRFSARQFPNYSSELNVNALLLGDSALYLCASSPISPGVAIGYTFGSGTRLTVV.

This clone has just one count. The chain uses TRBV28 and TRBJ1-1; D not resolved. Germline values: CDR1 MDHEN, CDR2 SYDVKM. The V and J ends lost 5 bases and 1 base respectively, with 11 bases between them. The CDR3 loop spans 14 amino acids. CDR3 nucleotide sequence: TGTGCCAGCAGTGCCTTACTCCAGAACACTGAAGCTTTCTTT. It translates to CASSALLQNTEAFF.

For this clone: One end of the junction varies from germline; a read error may be responsible. The chain employs TRBV25-1 and TRBJ1-6; a possible D gene is TRBD1 (5 bases). Germline CDR1 is MGHDK and CDR2 is SYGVNS. This CDR3 is built from 18 residues. Here the CDR3 reads CASSESWGDSSYNSPLHF. The CDR3 coding sequence is TGTGCCAGCAGCGAATCCTGGGGGGATAGCTCCTATAATTCACCCCTCCACTTT.

The chain couples TRBV5-1 to TRBJ2-5; the D gene is possibly TRBD1 (6 bases). Trimming left V 0 bases short and J 1 base short, with 10 bases between. CDR1 is SGHRS, CDR2 YFSETQ, per germline. This CDR3 comprises 15 residues. The CDR3 spells CASSLGQDPQETQYF. The DNA for the CDR3 is TGCGCCAGCAGCTTGGGACAGGATCCCCAAGAGACCCAGTACTTC.

CDR3 sequence reads: CASSVGQGDETQYF. CDR3 DNA sequence: TGTGCCAGCAGCGTTGGGCAGGGGGACGAGACCCAGTACTTC. This chain connects TRBV9 to TRBJ2-5; 7 bases map to TRBD1. CDR3 length: 14 residues. V was pared by 2 bases and J by 5 bases, with 6 bases of the junction left unmatched. CDR1 is SGDLS, CDR2 YYNGEE, per germline.

The V gene is TRBV7-2, the J gene TRBJ1-1, with D unresolved. The CDR3 is 14 residues long. The germline V gene has CDR1 SGHTA and CDR2 FQGNSA. V was shortened by 1 base and J by 4 bases, with 10 bases between the two germline ends. CDR3 in amino acids: CASSLGAGGTEAFF. The CDR3, as DNA: TGTGCCAGCAGCTTAGGAGCTGGAGGCACTGAAGCTTTCTTT.

This clone was detected a few times. The chain joins TRBV2 to TRBJ2-7; the match to TRBD1 covers 9 bases. J lost 0 bases, V lost 7 bases, and 7 bases had no gene match. Germline CDR1 is SNHLY and CDR2 is FYNNEI. CDR3 length equals 15 residues. This CDR3 reads CASNRDRATSYEQYF. CDR3 in DNA: TGTGCCAGCAATCGGGACAGGGCAACCTCCTACGAGCAGTACTTC.

This rearrangement joins TRBV6-1 to TRBJ1-1; D call uncertain. Germline V gene data show CDR1 as MNHNS and CDR2 as SASEGT. The CDR3 runs to 10 residues. V was clipped by 10 bases and J by 8 bases, with 11 bases between them. CDR3 in DNA: TGTGCCACTCAGTCGACAGAAGCTTTCTTT. Its translation: CATQSTEAFF.

The V gene is TRBV7-8, the J gene TRBJ1-6; D not resolved. Germline-derived CDR1 and CDR2 are SGHVS and FQNEAQ. The CDR3 has 18 residues. Trimming removed 2 bases from V and 0 bases from J, with 14 bases in between. CDR3 coding DNA: TGTGCCAGCAGCTTATATGGAAGAACTATCTCCTATAATTCACCCCTCCACTTT. The encoded protein is CASSLYGRTISYNSPLHF.

V gene TRBV9 combines with J gene TRBJ2-2; TRBD2 matches at 9 bases. The V and J ends lost 2 bases and 3 bases, in that order; junction bases with no gene match: 5. The CDR3 totals 16 residues. Germline values: CDR1 SGDLS, CDR2 YYNGEE. The CDR3 region is CASSVSGGLHTGELFF. CDR3 DNA sequence: TGTGCCAGCAGCGTGAGCGGGGGGCTTCACACCGGGGAGCTGTTTTTT.

In its sample, this clone was seen a few times. This sequence joins TRBV7-9 and TRBJ1-1; D uncertain. V lost 4 bases to trimming and J lost 6 bases, with 18 bases between them. The CDR3 loop spans 15 amino acids. Germline CDR1 reads SEHNR; CDR2 reads FQNEAQ (reference sequence). CDR3 DNA sequence: TGTGCCAGCAGCTCGGGAGGTGGACGCCGTGCTGAAGCTTTCTTT. This codes for CASSSGGGRRAEAFF.

The J gene is TRBJ2-5, the V gene TRBV7-8; D is undetermined. The CDR3 is 14 amino acids. V was trimmed by 5 bases and J by 9 bases, leaving 19 bases between them. The V gene's germline CDR1 is SGHVS and CDR2 FQNEAQ. This CDR3 is CASSTDPPKSPQYF. CDR3 sequence (DNA): TGTGCCAGCAGCACAGATCCCCCCAAAAGCCCCCAGTACTTC.

This sequence joins TRBV4-1 and TRBJ2-7; 7 bases line up with TRBD2. With 4 bases clipped from V and 1 base from J, the junction kept 13 bases outside the gene matches. The CDR3 runs 17 residues. Germline V gene data show CDR1 as MGHRA and CDR2 as YSYEKL. The CDR3 region is CASSRTGLGARSYEQYF. The CDR3 coding sequence is TGCGCCAGCAGCCGGACCGGACTAGGGGCTAGGTCCTACGAGCAGTACTTC.

On this clone: A junction boundary mismatches the germline segment, possibly from a read error. The chain employs TRBV11-2 and TRBJ2-5; D might be TRBD1 (5 bases). CDR3 length: 12 residues. From germline, CDR1 is SGHAT and CDR2 FQNNGV. The CDR3 sequence is CASSLGATETHF. CDR3 in DNA: TGTGCCAGCAGCTTAGGGGCGACAGAGACCCACTTC.

V gene TRBV19 combines with J gene TRBJ1-1; 7 positions match TRBD1. With V trimmed by 4 bases and J by 2 bases, 7 bases remained unmatched. The CDR3 has 15 residues. From germline, CDR1 is LNHDA and CDR2 SQIVND (reference sequence). The CDR3 sequence: CASSSQRQGNTEAFF. CDR3 in DNA: TGTGCCAGTAGTAGTCAGAGACAGGGAAACACTGAAGCTTTCTTT.

The V gene is TRBV4-3, the J gene TRBJ2-1; 8 nucleotides agree with TRBD2. Germline trimming cut 4 bases from V and 7 bases from J; bases unmatched to any gene: 9. Germline CDR1 LGHNA, CDR2 YSLEER. The CDR3 is made up of 15 amino acids. The CDR3 coding sequence is TGCGCCAGCAGCCCCTCCGGGGGGGCCTCAAATGAGCAGTTCTTC. Translation: CASSPSGGASNEQFF.

CDR3: CASSLGGGGAYNEQFF. The CDR3 DNA follows: TGTGCCAGCAGCTTAGGGGGCGGGGGGGCCTACAATGAGCAGTTCTTC. The chain uses TRBV7-3 and TRBJ2-1; TRBD2 matches at 9 bases. This CDR3 contains 16 residues. CDR1 and CDR2 (germline): SGHTA, FQGTGA. J gave up 2 bases and V 2 bases, and 4 bases lay outside the gene matches.

This chain uses TRBV19 with TRBJ1-1; the match to TRBD1 covers 7 bases. The CDR3 is made up of 15 amino acids. Looked up from germline, CDR1 is LNHDA and CDR2 is SQIVND (reference sequence). The trim removed 4 bases at V and 5 bases at J, leaving 10 bases unmatched. CDR3 loop: CASSSTGAEGTEAFF. In DNA, the CDR3 is TGTGCCAGTAGTAGTACAGGGGCTGAAGGGACTGAAGCTTTCTTT.

The chain joins TRBV4-1 to TRBJ1-6; 7 bases are shared with TRBD1. The germline gives CDR1 MGHRA, CDR2 YSYEKL. CDR3 length: 16 residues. Trimming removed 1 base from V and 4 bases from J; junction bases left unmatched: 4. The CDR3 region has the DNA TGCGCCAGCAGCCAAGCCGGGACAGATTATAATTCACCCCTCCACTTT. Translating it yields CASSQAGTDYNSPLHF.

The chain is built from TRBV6-5 and TRBJ2-7, with D possibly being TRBD1 (6 bases). The CDR3 has 15 residues. V lost 7 bases and J 2 bases, leaving 18 bases between the germline ends. CDR1 is MNHEY, CDR2 SVGAGI, per germline. CDR3 coding DNA: TGTGCCAGCAATAAAAGGGGGACGGCGACCTACGAGCAGTACTTC. It translates to CASNKRGTATYEQYF.

The chain recombines TRBV13 with TRBJ1-1; D may be TRBD1 (5 bases). CDR1 and CDR2 (germline): PRHDT, FYEKMQ (reference sequence). The germline V and J ends were trimmed by 6 bases and 4 bases, with 18 bases remaining between them. The CDR3 extends over 15 amino acids. CDR3 sequence (DNA): TGTGCCAGCAGACTTCTCTCGGGCGGGGGCACTGAAGCTTTCTTT. This codes for CASRLLSGGGTEAFF.

The chain has TRBV18 and TRBJ2-5, with D unresolved. Germline loops: CDR1 KGHSH, CDR2 LQKENI. V lost 3 bases and J lost 0, with 5 bases in between. The CDR3 consists of 13 residues. CDR3 sequence (DNA): TGTGCCAGCTCACCGCAGGACCAAGAGACCCAGTACTTC. Translating it yields CASSPQDQETQYF.

This clone appeared once. The chain carries TRBV7-3 and TRBJ2-5; maybe TRBD2 (5 bases). Looked up from germline, CDR1 is SGHTA and CDR2 is FQGTGA. The CDR3 is made up of 15 amino acids. The germline V and J ends were trimmed by 0 bases and 5 bases, with 13 bases remaining between them. The CDR3 sequence: CASSLTGGLGETQYF. The CDR3 DNA reads as TGTGCCAGCAGCTTAACGGGCGGACTCGGCGAGACCCAGTACTTC.

V gene TRBV27 combines with J gene TRBJ2-7, with TRBD1 matching 10 bases. CDR3 length: 15 amino acids. Germline V gene data show CDR1 as MNHEY and CDR2 as SMNVEV (reference sequence). The J segment lost 2 bases and the V segment lost 3 bases, leaving 4 bases of the junction unmatched. The CDR3 DNA follows: TGTGCCAGCAGTTTCCTGACAGGGGGCCCCTACGAGCAGTACTTC. Translation gives CASSFLTGGPYEQYF.

The CDR3 reads CASSRRGGETQYF. Here the CDR3 DNA reads TGCGCCAGCAGCCGGAGGGGGGGCGAGACCCAGTACTTC. V usage is TRBV5-1 and J usage is TRBJ2-5, with a possible D match to TRBD2 (7 bases). Trimming pared 4 bases from V and 5 bases from J, leaving 12 bases between. Germline V gene sequence: CDR1 SGHRS, CDR2 YFSETQ. The CDR3 consists of 13 residues.

The chain couples TRBV30 to TRBJ2-1; D is perhaps TRBD2 (6 bases). There are 13 residues in the CDR3. From germline, CDR1 is GTSNPN and CDR2 SVGIG (reference sequence). V was pared by 2 bases and J by 7 bases, with 12 bases between. CDR3: CAWSWIGGNEQFF. As DNA, the CDR3 is TGTGCCTGGAGTTGGATCGGAGGGAATGAGCAGTTCTTC.